What follows are 15 T cell receptor beta chains derived from one specimen sequenced in a study of blood T cell repertoires in COVID-19 (dated by TCRdb to 2018 to 2021). Receptor amplification or capture employed the immunoSEQ multiplex PCR assay. TCRdb mirrors the immuneACCESS table, restricted to in-frame sequences. Some clones are absent from its copies; in checked studies, under half trace to an unresolved V gene, and the reason for the others is unknown. A total of roughly 190,000 clones appear in this sample, around 83% of them only once. The top ten clones comprise 5.5% to 7.5% of the sample. The sequenced sample consisted of peripheral blood. These receptors all come from a woman aged 40 to 50 with acute or convalescent COVID-19.

The CDR3 sequence is CASSFQGPMEPQHF. CDR3 coding DNA: TGTGCCAGCAGCTTCCAGGGCCCCATGGAGCCCCAGCATTTT. The chain has TRBV7-2 and TRBJ1-5; D is perhaps TRBD1 (5 bases). The CDR3 contains 14 residues. CDR1 SGHTA and CDR2 FQGNSA come from the germline V gene. The V and J ends lost 3 bases and 8 bases respectively, with 14 bases between them.

The chain links TRBV5-1 to TRBJ2-1; the D gene is possibly TRBD1 (5 bases). The CDR3 extends over 17 amino acids. V gave up 0 bases and J gave up 0 bases, with 13 bases separating them. From germline, CDR1 is SGHRS and CDR2 YFSETQ. CDR3 amino acids: CASSLGGAKSSYNEQFF. CDR3 coding DNA: TGCGCCAGCAGCTTGGGGGGCGCCAAGAGCTCCTACAATGAGCAGTTCTTC.

The rearrangement uses TRBV30 and TRBJ2-2; D is ambiguous. CDR3 size: 11 residues. The V end lost 0 bases, the J end lost 7 bases, and 3 bases lay between the germline ends. Germline V gene sequence: CDR1 GTSNPN, CDR2 SVGIG (reference sequence). The CDR3 DNA sequence: TGTGCCTGGAGTGTCAACGGGGAGCTGTTTTTT. Residues: CAWSVNGELFF.

The gene calls are TRBV19 and TRBJ2-7, with a weak D call TRBD2 (6 bases). This CDR3 comprises 12 residues. The germline V gene has CDR1 LNHDA and CDR2 SQIVND (reference sequence). Trimming took 6 bases from V and 3 from J, leaving 9 bases between them. The CDR3 loop reads CASSPGGYEQYF. The CDR3 DNA reads as TGTGCCAGTAGCCCCGGGGGCTACGAGCAGTACTTC.

V is TRBV30 and J is TRBJ1-4; possibly TRBD1 for D (5 bases). CDR1 GTSNPN and CDR2 SVGIG come from the germline V gene (reference sequence). Trimming took off 1 base at V and 6 bases at J, with 12 bases between the two ends. This CDR3 is built from 14 residues. CDR3 coding DNA: TGTGCCTGGAGTGAGGCAGGGCTGGATGAAAAACTGTTTTTT. Its protein is CAWSEAGLDEKLFF.

The chain is built from TRBV15 and TRBJ2-7, with 13 nucleotides matching TRBD2. V lost 3 bases to trimming and J lost 2 bases; unmatched junction nucleotides: 1. The germline V gene has CDR1 LNHNV and CDR2 YYDKDF (reference sequence). The CDR3 sequence is 15 residues long. The DNA for the CDR3 is TGTGCCACCAGCAGCGGACTAGCGGGAGCCTACGAGCAGTACTTC. This encodes CATSSGLAGAYEQYF.

The J gene is TRBJ1-2, the V gene TRBV3-1 (or the pseudogene TRBV3-2); D might be TRBD1 (6 bases). The V gene's germline CDR1 is LGHDT and CDR2 YNNKEL (reference sequence). V was cut by 5 bases and J by 7 bases, with 23 bases left in between. This CDR3 is built from 16 residues. CDR3 DNA sequence: TGTGCCAGCAGCGCTTCCCCTCTACAGGGATTCGGTGGCTACACCTTC. Protein product: CASSASPLQGFGGYTF.

The J gene is TRBJ2-3, the V gene TRBV28; possible D gene TRBD2, 6 bases. Germline V gene lookup returns CDR1 MDHEN and CDR2 SYDVKM. V dropped 4 bases and J dropped 5 bases, with 19 bases sitting between them. CDR3 length: 16 amino acids. The CDR3 region is CASSWRVRRTVDTQYF. Here the CDR3 DNA reads TGTGCCAGCAGTTGGAGGGTCCGCAGAACGGTAGATACGCAGTATTTT.

J is TRBJ1-4 and V is TRBV30, with 8 positions matching TRBD1. Unmatched junction bases numbered 15, after V lost 7 bases and J lost 8 bases. CDR1 and CDR2 from the germline V gene are GTSNPN and SVGIG (reference sequence). The CDR3 sequence is 15 residues long. CDR3 in DNA: TGTGCCTCCTCTTCGGACAGGGATTTTCCGGAAAAACTGTTTTTT. Translated: CASSSDRDFPEKLFF.

The V call is TRBV6-1, the J call TRBJ2-1, with 15 bases identical to TRBD2. Trimming removed 4 bases from V and 0 bases from J; junction bases left unmatched: 7. This CDR3 is built from 19 residues. Germline lookup yields CDR1 MNHNS and CDR2 SASEGT. DNA of the CDR3: TGTGCCAGCAGTGGCGGACTAGCGGGGGGGCCCAGCTCCTACAATGAGCAGTTCTTC. Translation: CASSGGLAGGPSSYNEQFF.

The V call is TRBV5-4, the J call TRBJ2-2; perhaps TRBD1 as D (6 bases). Germline values: CDR1 SGHNT, CDR2 YYREEE (reference sequence). The CDR3 contains 15 residues. Trimming left V 0 bases short and J 7 bases short, with 13 bases between. This CDR3 is CASSLAQGVGGELFF. CDR3 in DNA: TGTGCCAGCAGCTTGGCACAGGGCGTTGGCGGGGAGCTGTTTTTT.

The chain employs TRBV15 and TRBJ2-4, with TRBD2 matching 10 bases. The V gene end was trimmed by 1 base and the J gene end by 9 bases; junction bases not matched to a gene: 9. Germline values: CDR1 LNHNV, CDR2 YYDKDF (reference sequence). This CDR3 has 16 residues. CDR3 coding DNA: TGTGCCACCAGCAGAGGAGCGGGAGGGCCTCCAGGCATTCAGTACTTC. Its protein is CATSRGAGGPPGIQYF.

The gene calls are TRBV5-1 and TRBJ2-1; 7 bases map to TRBD1. The CDR3 has 12 amino acids. Germline assignment: CDR1 SGHRS and CDR2 YFSETQ. Unmatched junction bases numbered 0, after V lost 5 bases and J lost 4 bases. The CDR3 DNA reads TGCGCCAGCAGGGGACAGTACAATGAGCAGTTCTTC. This translates into CASRGQYNEQFF.

Notes on this clone: The sample has other DNA sequences that encode this CDR3 too. The rearrangement links TRBV14 to TRBJ1-1; D perhaps matches TRBD1 (5 bases). Germline-derived CDR1 and CDR2 are SGHDN and FVKESK. V lost 1 base to trimming and J lost 4 bases, with 7 bases between them. This CDR3 comprises 13 residues. In DNA, the CDR3 is TGTGCCAGCAGCCAAGCTGACAGCACTGAAGCTTTCTTT. It is translated as CASSQADSTEAFF. Full variable domain (remainder filled in from reference TRBV14 and TRBJ1-1): EAGVTQFPSHSVIEKGQTVTLRCDPISGHDNLYWYRRVMGKEIKFLLHFVKESKQDESGMPNNRFLAERTGGTYSTLKVQPAELEDSGVYFCASSQADSTEAFFGQGTRLTVV.

The chain combines TRBV4-1 with TRBJ1-5; TRBD1 is a possible D gene (6 bases). The CDR3 is 18 amino acids. Germline V gene lookup returns CDR1 MGHRA and CDR2 YSYEKL. Trimming shortened V by 0 bases and J by 0 bases, and 15 bases separated the two germline ends. The CDR3 DNA follows: TGCGCCAGCAGCCAAGATCAGGGGCCGGCGTATAGCAATCAGCCCCAGCATTTT. Amino acids: CASSQDQGPAYSNQPQHF.